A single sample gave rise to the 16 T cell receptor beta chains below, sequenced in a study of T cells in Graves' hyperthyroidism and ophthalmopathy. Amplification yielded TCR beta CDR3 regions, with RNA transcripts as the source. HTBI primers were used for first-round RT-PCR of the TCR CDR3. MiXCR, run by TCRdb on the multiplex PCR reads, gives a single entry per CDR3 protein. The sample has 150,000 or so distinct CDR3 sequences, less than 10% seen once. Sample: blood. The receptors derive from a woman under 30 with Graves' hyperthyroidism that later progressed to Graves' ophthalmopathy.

Here the CDR3 reads CASSPRTSGGGTTSSYEQYF. The CDR3 DNA reads as TGTGCCAGCAGTCCCCGGACTAGCGGGGGGGGGACCACCTCCTCTTACGAGCAGTACTTC. The rearrangement uses TRBV3-1 and TRBJ2-7, with TRBD2 matching over 15 bases. Germline values: CDR1 LGHDT, CDR2 YNNKEL (reference sequence). The CDR3 length is 20 residues. The V and J ends lost 6 bases and 4 bases, in that order; junction bases with no gene match: 19.

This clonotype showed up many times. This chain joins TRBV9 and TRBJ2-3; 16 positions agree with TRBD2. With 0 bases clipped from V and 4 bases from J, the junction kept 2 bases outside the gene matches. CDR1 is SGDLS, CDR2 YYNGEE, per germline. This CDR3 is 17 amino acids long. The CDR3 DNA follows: TGTGCCAGCAGCGTAGCGGGACTAGCGGGAGGGGCAGATACGCAGTATTTT. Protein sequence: CASSVAGLAGGADTQYF.

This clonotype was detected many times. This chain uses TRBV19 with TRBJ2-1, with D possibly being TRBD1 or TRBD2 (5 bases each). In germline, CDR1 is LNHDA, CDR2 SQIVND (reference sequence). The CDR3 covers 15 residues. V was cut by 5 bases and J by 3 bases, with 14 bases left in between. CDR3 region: CASSARDGGYNEQFF. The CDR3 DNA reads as TGTGCCAGTAGTGCCCGGGACGGAGGCTACAATGAGCAGTTCTTC.

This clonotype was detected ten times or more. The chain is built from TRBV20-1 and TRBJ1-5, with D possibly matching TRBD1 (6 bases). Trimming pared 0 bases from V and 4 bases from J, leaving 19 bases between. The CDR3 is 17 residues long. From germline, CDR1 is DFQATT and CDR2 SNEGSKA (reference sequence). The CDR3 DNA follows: TGCAGTGCTAGAGATGGAAAGAAACAGGGCCCAAATCAGCCCCAGCATTTT. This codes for CSARDGKKQGPNQPQHF.

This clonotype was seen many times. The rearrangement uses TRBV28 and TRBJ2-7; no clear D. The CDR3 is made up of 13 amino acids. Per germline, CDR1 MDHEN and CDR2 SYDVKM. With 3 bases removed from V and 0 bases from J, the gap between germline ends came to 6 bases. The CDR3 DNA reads TGTGCCAGCAGTTTTGGTAACTCCTACGAGCAGTACTTC. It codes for CASSFGNSYEQYF.

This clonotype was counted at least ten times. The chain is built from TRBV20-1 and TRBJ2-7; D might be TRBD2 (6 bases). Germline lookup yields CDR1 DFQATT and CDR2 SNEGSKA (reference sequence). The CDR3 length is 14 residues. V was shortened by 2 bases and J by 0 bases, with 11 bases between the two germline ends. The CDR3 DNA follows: TGCAGTGCTAGACCGGGACTGGTCTCCTACGAGCAGTACTTC. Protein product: CSARPGLVSYEQYF.

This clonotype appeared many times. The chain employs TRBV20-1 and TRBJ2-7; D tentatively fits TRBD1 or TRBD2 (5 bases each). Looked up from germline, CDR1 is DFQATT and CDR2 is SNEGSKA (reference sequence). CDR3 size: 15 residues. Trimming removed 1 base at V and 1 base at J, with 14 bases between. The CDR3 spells CSARASGTDSYEQYF. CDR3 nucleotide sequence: TGCAGTGCTAGAGCCTCCGGGACCGATTCCTACGAGCAGTACTTC.

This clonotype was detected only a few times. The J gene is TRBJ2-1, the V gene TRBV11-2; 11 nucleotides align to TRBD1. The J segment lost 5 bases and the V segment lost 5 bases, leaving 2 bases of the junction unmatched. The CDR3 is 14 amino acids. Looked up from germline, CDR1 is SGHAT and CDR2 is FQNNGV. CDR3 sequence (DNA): TGTGCCAGCAGCCGGACAGGGGGCCACAATGAGCAGTTCTTC. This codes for CASSRTGGHNEQFF.

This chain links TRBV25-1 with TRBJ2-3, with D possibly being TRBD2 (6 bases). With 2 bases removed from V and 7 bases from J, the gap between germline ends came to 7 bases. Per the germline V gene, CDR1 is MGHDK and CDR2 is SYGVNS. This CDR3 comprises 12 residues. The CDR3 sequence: CASSESGHTQYF. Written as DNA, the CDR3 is TGTGCCAGCAGTGAAAGCGGGCATACGCAGTATTTT.

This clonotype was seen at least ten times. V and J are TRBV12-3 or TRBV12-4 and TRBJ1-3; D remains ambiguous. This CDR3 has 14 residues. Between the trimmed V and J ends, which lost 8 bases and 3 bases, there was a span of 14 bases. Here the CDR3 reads CASRFPRSGNTIYF. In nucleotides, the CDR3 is TGTGCCAGCCGGTTTCCCAGGAGTGGAAACACCATATATTTT.

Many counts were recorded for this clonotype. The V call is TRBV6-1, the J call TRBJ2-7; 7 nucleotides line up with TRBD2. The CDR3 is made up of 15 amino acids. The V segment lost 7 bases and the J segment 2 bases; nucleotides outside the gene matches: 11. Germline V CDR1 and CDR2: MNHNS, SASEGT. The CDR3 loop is CASTPGGEITYEQYF. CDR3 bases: TGTGCCAGCACCCCTGGGGGGGAAATTACCTACGAGCAGTACTTC.

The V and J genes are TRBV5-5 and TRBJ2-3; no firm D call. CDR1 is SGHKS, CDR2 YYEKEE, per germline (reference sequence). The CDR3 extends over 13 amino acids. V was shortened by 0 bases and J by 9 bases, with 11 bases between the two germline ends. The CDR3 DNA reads TGTGCCAGCAGCTTGGAGGGTGCCCGAACGCAGTATTTT. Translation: CASSLEGARTQYF.

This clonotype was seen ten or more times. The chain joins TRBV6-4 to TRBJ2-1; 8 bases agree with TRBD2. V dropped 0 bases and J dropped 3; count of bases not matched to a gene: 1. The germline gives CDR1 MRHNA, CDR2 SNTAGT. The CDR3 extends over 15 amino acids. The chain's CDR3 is CASSDSSGSYNEQFF. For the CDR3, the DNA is TGTGCCAGCAGTGACTCGAGCGGGAGCTACAATGAGCAGTTCTTC.

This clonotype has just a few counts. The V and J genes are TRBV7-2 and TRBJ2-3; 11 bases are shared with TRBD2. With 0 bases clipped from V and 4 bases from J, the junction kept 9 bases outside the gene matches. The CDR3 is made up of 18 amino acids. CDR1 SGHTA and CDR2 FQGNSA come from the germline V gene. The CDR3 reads CASSLAHTGTSGSDTQYF. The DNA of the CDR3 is TGTGCCAGCAGCTTAGCGCACACCGGGACTAGCGGATCAGATACGCAGTATTTT.

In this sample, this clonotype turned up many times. Here the CDR3 DNA reads TGTGCCAGCAGCCCCGTGGTGCGGGAGCGCGACAATGAGCAGTTCTTC. The encoded protein is CASSPVVRERDNEQFF. The chain is built from TRBV7-8 and TRBJ2-1, with 7 bases identical to TRBD2. J gave up 5 bases and V 5 bases, and 12 bases lay outside the gene matches. The CDR3 covers 16 residues. Germline loops: CDR1 SGHVS, CDR2 FQNEAQ.

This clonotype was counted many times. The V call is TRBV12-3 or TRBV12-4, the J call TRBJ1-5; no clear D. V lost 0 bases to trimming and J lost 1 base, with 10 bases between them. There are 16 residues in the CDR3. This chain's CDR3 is CASSLAYLESNQPQHF. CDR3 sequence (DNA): TGTGCCAGCAGTTTAGCATACTTGGAAAGCAATCAGCCCCAGCATTTT.